This entry is about one TCR beta chain. The antigen is not known. The data derive from a study of T cells in Graves' hyperthyroidism and ophthalmopathy. Study conclusions and caveats: Most thyroid-expanded clonotypes above 0.001 were also found in blood.

The TCR beta CDR3 regions underwent amplification using RNA transcripts as the source. Initially, a first-round RT-PCR of the TCR CDR3 employed the HTBI primer set. TCRdb itself ran the multiplex PCR reads through MiXCR, one entry per CDR3 protein. The sample lists 560,000 or so distinct CDR3 sequences; about 20% were seen once. From germline, CDR1 is SGHRS and CDR2 YFSETQ. This CDR3 is built from 13 residues. The V end lost 1 base, the J end lost 8 bases, and 9 bases lay between the germline ends. This TCR came from a man aged 35 to 55 with Graves' ophthalmopathy. The V and J genes are TRBV5-1 and TRBJ1-4; no clear D. What was sequenced was blood. The CDR3 sequence: CASSLNSQEKLFF. CDR3 in DNA: TGCGCCAGCAGCTTGAACAGTCAAGAAAAACTGTTTTTT.